This TCR beta chain was identified during a study of blood T cell repertoires in COVID-19. Looking at the study overall: COVID-19 samples from acute and convalescent phases originated in the United States, Italy and Spain. In each case, the material was cDNA or gDNA derived from T cells, B-cell-depleted T cells, or PBMCs.

Germline-derived CDR1 and CDR2 are MNHEY and SMNVEV (reference sequence). With 6 bases removed from V and 3 bases from J, the gap between germline ends came to 11 bases. The CDR3 covers 13 residues. In the original analysis: Reference gene primer amplification in the assay estimated nucleated cell counts. The protocol was immunoSEQ multiplex PCR, while the TCRdb copy is restricted to in-frame clones and leaves out a portion. V, J and clone size are taken as reported in that table, and D and trimming were inferred from the DNA itself. The sample includes about 81,000 clones, 90% to 95% of them seen just once.

The J gene is TRBJ1-2, the V gene TRBV27; TRBD1 is a possible D gene (5 bases). What was sequenced was peripheral blood. The clonotype comes from a human donor with active COVID-19. The donor label of this sample is uncertain. This chain's CDR3 is CASRGEVHYGYTF. The CDR3 DNA reads as TGTGCCAGCAGGGGGGAGGTGCACTATGGCTACACCTTC.